Listed here is a single T cell receptor beta chain. What it recognizes is unknown. These data belong to a study of cytomegalovirus exposure and HLA in healthy donors. Overall study context: Roughly 89 million unique TCR sequences came from HLA-typed donors in an early release.

PCR employed 60 Vbeta and 13 Jbeta primers. Some clones are missing from TCRdb's copy, which holds only in-frame ones; the method was immunoSEQ multiplex PCR. Of 58,000 or so clones detected, about 72% appear once; the ten largest clones hold about 23%. The CDR3 consists of 11 residues. Trimming cost V 9 bases and J 7 bases, with 13 bases left between them. Germline assignment: CDR1 LNHDA and CDR2 SQIVND (reference sequence). The study, taken as a whole, reports: An analysis was carried out later, and it reportedly showed fewer N-insertions in an Asian-associated ancestry cluster than the approximately 710-donor mean. Sequencing depth roughly uniform across donors was assumed in presence/absence analyses. Immune exposure data for these donors was limited to CMV serostatus.

This clonotype was obtained from a man aged 45-65 years in good health and CMV-seropositive. Source material: PBMCs. The V gene is TRBV19, the J gene TRBJ2-7; D may be TRBD2 (6 bases). The CDR3 DNA is TGTGCCAGCGGGAGTTCTTGGGAGCAGTACTTC. It specifies CASGSSWEQYF.